One and the same sample provided the 29 T cell receptor beta chains below, sequenced in a study of regulatory T cells in long-lasting Graves disease. Time point denoted: newly diagnosed GD, antithyroid drugs for less than 3 months. The TCR library was prepared using RNA isolated from PBMCs. Libraries of TCR beta came from iRepertoire HTBI primers plus Arm-PCR of CDR3 regions. One entry per CDR3 protein, called by TCRdb with MiXCR from the multiplex PCR reads. The sample shows a few hundred thousand distinct CDR3 sequences, about 13% of them seen only once. The sample was also reused in another study, on T cells in Graves' hyperthyroidism and ophthalmopathy.

The input for sequencing was peripheral blood mononuclear cells (PBMCs), taken at new diagnosis, from a patient treated with antithyroid drugs. The receptors were gathered from a man between 25 and 39 years old with Graves disease.

The V and J genes are TRBV11-2 and TRBJ1-1; possibly TRBD1 for D (5 bases). The germline V gene has CDR1 SGHAT and CDR2 FQNNGV. The length of the CDR3 is 15 residues. V lost 2 bases to trimming and J lost 3 bases, with 13 bases between them. CDR3 bases: TGTGCCAGCAGCTTATTCGGGGGATCGGACACTGAAGCTTTCTTT. The encoded protein is CASSLFGGSDTEAFF.

This clonotype was seen repeatedly, ten times or more. V is TRBV12-3 or TRBV12-4 and J is TRBJ2-5; 9 bases align to TRBD2. Germline trimming cut 2 bases from V and 5 bases from J; bases unmatched to any gene: 9. This CDR3 spans 16 amino acids. The DNA of the CDR3 is TGTGCCAGCAGTTTAACGGTAGCGGGAGATCTGGAGACCCAGTACTTC. Residues: CASSLTVAGDLETQYF.

This clonotype has at least ten counts. The gene calls are TRBV6-2 or TRBV6-3 and TRBJ2-1; 8 bases fit TRBD1. The CDR3 extends over 15 amino acids. Germline CDR1 reads MNHEY; CDR2 reads SVGEGT. The junction had 3 bases not matched to a gene; V was cut back by 4 bases and J by 1 base. This chain's CDR3 is CASSSRTGSYNEQFF. The DNA for the CDR3 is TGTGCCAGCAGTTCCCGGACAGGGTCCTACAATGAGCAGTTCTTC.

This clonotype appeared many times. The gene calls are TRBV6-1 and TRBJ1-6; TRBD1 agrees at 8 bases. V trimming: 2 bases; J trimming: 9 bases; junction bases outside the gene matches: 6. The CDR3 length is 15 residues. Germline CDR1 MNHNS, CDR2 SASEGT. The CDR3 sequence is CASSEFPGGISPLHF. The CDR3 nucleotides are TGTGCCAGCAGTGAATTTCCAGGGGGCATTTCACCCCTCCACTTT.

Many counts were recorded for this clonotype. This chain connects TRBV24-1 to TRBJ1-1; tentatively, D is TRBD1 (6 bases). This CDR3 is built from 14 residues. Germline V gene data show CDR1 as KGHDR and CDR2 as SFDVKD. The ends were cut back, 7 bases at V and 4 bases at J, with 15 bases in the middle. The CDR3 is CATSEQEGGTEAFF. The CDR3 DNA sequence: TGTGCCACCAGCGAACAGGAAGGGGGCACTGAAGCTTTCTTT.

This rearrangement joins TRBV6-1 to TRBJ2-2; TRBD2 matches 15 bases. The CDR3 has 18 residues. The V segment lost 7 bases and the J segment 7 bases; nucleotides outside the gene matches: 13. The germline gives CDR1 MNHNS, CDR2 SASEGT. The CDR3: CASILGLAGGPKGGELFF. Written as DNA, the CDR3 is TGTGCCAGCATTCTAGGACTAGCGGGAGGGCCCAAGGGCGGGGAGCTGTTTTTT.

This clonotype was seen many times. V gene TRBV28 combines with J gene TRBJ2-7; 12 positions match TRBD2. CDR3 size: 15 residues. From germline, CDR1 is MDHEN and CDR2 SYDVKM. J gave up 3 bases and V 5 bases, and 5 bases lay outside the gene matches. The CDR3 loop reads CASSLLAGGLYEQYF. The CDR3, as DNA: TGTGCCAGCAGTCTACTAGCGGGGGGCCTCTACGAGCAGTACTTC. The full variable domain, completed using reference TRBV28 and TRBJ2-7, is DVKVTQSSRYLVKRTGEKVFLECVQDMDHENMFWYRQDPGLGLRLIYFSYDVKMKEKGDIPEGYSVSREKKERFSLILESASTNQTSMYLCASSLLAGGLYEQYFGPGTRLTVT.

The rearrangement uses TRBV11-3 and TRBJ2-7; tentatively, D is TRBD1 (5 bases). The V end was cut by 2 bases, the J end by 0 bases, with 8 bases between. The V gene's germline CDR1 is SGHNT and CDR2 YENEEA. The CDR3 totals 14 residues. The CDR3 here is CASSLQGHSYEQYF. The CDR3 DNA sequence: TGTGCCAGCAGCTTACAGGGCCACTCCTACGAGCAGTACTTC.

This clonotype was detected only a few times. One junction end does not reproduce the germline sequence, and a read error may be involved. The chain combines TRBV5-1 with TRBJ2-1; D may be TRBD1 or TRBD2 (6 bases each). The CDR3 consists of 14 residues. Germline V gives CDR1 SGHRS, CDR2 YFSETQ. The CDR3 DNA reads as TGTGCCAGCAGCGCCACAGGGAGGTGGAATGAGCAGTTCTTC. Its translation is CASSATGRWNEQFF.

This clonotype was detected ten times or more. V and J are TRBV7-2 and TRBJ2-4; 11 bases agree with TRBD2. The trim removed 3 bases at V and 5 bases at J, leaving 3 bases unmatched. The CDR3 extends over 15 amino acids. Germline assignment: CDR1 SGHTA and CDR2 FQGNSA. For the CDR3, the DNA is TGTGCCAGCAGCTTCACTAGCGGGGGACAAAACATTCAGTACTTC. Translated, it gives CASSFTSGGQNIQYF.

The chain has TRBV6-5 and TRBJ1-4, with D unresolved. This CDR3 is 12 amino acids long. Germline V gene lookup returns CDR1 MNHEY and CDR2 SVGAGI. V was pared by 4 bases and J by 11 bases, with 11 bases between. The CDR3 is CASSSPPAKLFF. CDR3 DNA sequence: TGTGCCAGCAGTTCGCCCCCGGCCAAACTGTTTTTT.

The J gene is TRBJ2-7, the V gene TRBV4-2; no reliable D call. V gave up 1 base and J gave up 0 bases, with 10 bases separating them. Germline-derived CDR1 and CDR2 are LGHNA and YNFKEQ. This CDR3 has 15 amino acids. CDR3 residues: CASSQAPAVSYEQYF. In DNA, the CDR3 is TGTGCCAGCAGCCAAGCCCCGGCGGTCTCCTACGAGCAGTACTTC.

This clonotype was seen repeatedly, ten times or more. The V and J genes are TRBV10-3 and TRBJ2-1; 8 nucleotides line up with TRBD2. Germline-derived CDR1 and CDR2 are ENHRY and SYGVKD. The CDR3 has 17 residues. J lost 8 bases, V lost 0 bases, and 12 bases had no gene match. CDR3 amino acids: CAISESTGAGVMYEQFF. The CDR3 coding sequence is TGTGCCATCAGTGAGTCGACCGGAGCGGGAGTGATGTATGAGCAGTTCTTC.

This clonotype was picked up many times. The chain is built from TRBV28 and TRBJ2-7, with 10 bases aligning to TRBD1. J lost 3 bases, V lost 6 bases, and 8 bases had no gene match. The CDR3 has 15 residues. Germline V gene lookup returns CDR1 MDHEN and CDR2 SYDVKM. The CDR3 DNA is TGTGCCAGCAGGCTACCGGGACAGGGGTTCTACGAGCAGTACTTC. Amino acids: CASRLPGQGFYEQYF.

The sample holds many counts of this clonotype. The V gene is TRBV12-3 or TRBV12-4, the J gene TRBJ1-3; D is uncertain. V lost 3 bases to trimming and J lost 0 bases, with 6 bases between them. The CDR3 totals 14 residues. The CDR3, as DNA: TGTGCCAGCAGTTTGAGGAACTCTGGAAACACCATATATTTT. This sequence encodes CASSLRNSGNTIYF.

The chain combines TRBV29-1 with TRBJ2-2; weak D call: TRBD2 (6 bases). Germline V gene data show CDR1 as SQVTM and CDR2 as ANQGSEA. This CDR3 is built from 16 residues. Trimming took off 6 bases at V and 4 bases at J, with 21 bases between the two ends. The CDR3 bases are TGCAGCGTCGCTGGGACTGGCGGTCGAGGCACCGGGGAGCTGTTTTTT. Residues: CSVAGTGGRGTGELFF.

This clonotype was detected ten times or more. The rearrangement uses TRBV11-2 and TRBJ2-3, with D perhaps matching TRBD1 (6 bases). The CDR3 loop spans 15 amino acids. The germline V gene has CDR1 SGHAT and CDR2 FQNNGV. Trimming cost V 4 bases and J 5 bases, with 16 bases left between them. CDR3: CASSSLGALGDTQYF. The CDR3 region has the DNA TGTGCCAGCAGCTCTTTGGGGGCCCTGGGAGATACGCAGTATTTT.

This clonotype was seen at least ten times. The J gene is TRBJ1-3, the V gene TRBV29-1; TRBD1 matches at 7 bases. Germline V gene lookup returns CDR1 SQVTM and CDR2 ANQGSEA. J was trimmed by 3 bases and V by 7 bases; bases with no gene match: 9. The CDR3 runs to 14 residues. The CDR3 coding sequence is TGCAGCGCACTTTCCGGGACAGATGGAAACACCATATATTTT. Amino acid sequence: CSALSGTDGNTIYF.

The chain couples TRBV9 to TRBJ2-7; D perhaps matches TRBD2 (6 bases). The CDR3 covers 15 residues. Trimming cost V 3 bases and J 7 bases, with 20 bases left between them. Germline-derived CDR1 and CDR2 are SGDLS and YYNGEE. The CDR3 reads CASSAAGRRGNEQYF. The CDR3 nucleotides read TGTGCCAGCAGCGCAGCCGGGAGACGGGGTAATGAGCAGTACTTC. Using reference TRBV9 and TRBJ2-7 for the parts outside the CDR3, the full variable domain is DSGVTQTPKHLITATGQRVTLRCSPRSGDLSVYWYQQSLDQGLQFLIQYYNGEERAKGNILERFSAQQFPDLHSELNLSSLELGDSALYFCASSAAGRRGNEQYFGPGTRLTVT.

This clonotype was recorded at least ten times. As DNA, the CDR3 is TGTGCCAGCAGCCAATCTGATTCCTACGAGCAGTACTTC. Its protein product is CASSQSDSYEQYF. The rearrangement uses TRBV3-1 and TRBJ2-7; D is undetermined. The germline V and J ends were trimmed by 2 bases and 1 base, with 6 bases remaining between them. From germline, CDR1 is LGHDT and CDR2 YNNKEL (reference sequence). This CDR3 is 13 amino acids long.

This clonotype was seen only a few times. The chain uses TRBV14 and TRBJ2-3; 7 positions match TRBD2. CDR1 is SGHDN and CDR2 is FVKESK in the germline V gene. The CDR3 spans 16 residues. V gave up 0 bases and J gave up 6 bases; unmatched junction bases: 9. CDR3 in amino acids: CASSQEAGGSGDTQYF. The CDR3 bases are TGTGCCAGCAGCCAAGAGGCTGGCGGGAGTGGGGATACGCAGTATTTT.

This clonotype was seen repeatedly, ten times or more. V gene TRBV10-3 combines with J gene TRBJ2-7; 12 bases are shared with TRBD1. In germline, CDR1 is ENHRY, CDR2 SYGVKD. The CDR3 contains 13 residues. With 8 bases clipped from V and 4 bases from J, the junction kept 3 bases outside the gene matches. The CDR3 DNA follows: TGTGCCATCGGGGACAGGGGGCGTTACGAGCAGTACTTC. Its translation is CAIGDRGRYEQYF.

The chain joins TRBV19 to TRBJ1-5, with D possibly being TRBD1 (5 bases). Deletions cut 5 bases from V and 4 bases from J, with 15 bases between. CDR3 length equals 15 residues. Germline CDR1 and CDR2: LNHDA and SQIVND (reference sequence). The CDR3 spells CASSVGTVGNQPQHF. In DNA form, the CDR3 reads TGTGCCAGTAGTGTGGGGACGGTAGGAAATCAGCCCCAGCATTTT.

In this sample, this clonotype turned up many times. The chain couples TRBV7-9 to TRBJ2-3; 10 bases are a match to TRBD2. This CDR3 spans 18 amino acids. With 4 bases clipped from V and 0 bases from J, the junction kept 10 bases outside the gene matches. Germline CDR1 and CDR2: SEHNR and FQNEAQ (reference sequence). The CDR3 loop reads CASSSGVAGGHSTDTQYF. The DNA for the CDR3 is TGTGCCAGCAGCTCGGGAGTAGCGGGAGGACACAGCACAGATACGCAGTATTTT.

This chain links TRBV20-1 with TRBJ2-7; D may be TRBD2 (6 bases). Trimming shortened V by 3 bases and J by 1 base, and 16 bases separated the two germline ends. Germline lookup yields CDR1 DFQATT and CDR2 SNEGSKA (reference sequence). CDR3 length: 15 amino acids. The CDR3 nucleotides are TGCAGTGCTAGTCGAGGGGCGGCGGGGTCCTACGAGCAGTACTTC. This codes for CSASRGAAGSYEQYF.

As to this clonotype: Germline and junction disagree at one end, which may indicate a read error. The V call is TRBV12-3 or TRBV12-4, the J call TRBJ2-5; D is undetermined. There are 13 residues in the CDR3. CDR3 nucleotide sequence: TGTACCAGCAGTTTTCCCGGCTTAGAGACCCAGTACTTC. Amino acids: CTSSFPGLETQYF.

V is TRBV7-2 and J is TRBJ2-1, with a tentative D call TRBD2 (6 bases). Looked up from germline, CDR1 is SGHTA and CDR2 is FQGNSA. The CDR3 extends over 15 amino acids. V was clipped by 2 bases and J by 10 bases, with 18 bases between them. The CDR3: CASSLSLASTQEQFF. Here the CDR3 DNA reads TGTGCCAGCAGCTTATCCCTAGCGAGCACACAGGAGCAGTTCTTC.

This clonotype was seen a handful of times. The chain couples TRBV24-1 to TRBJ1-4; D not resolved. The length of the CDR3 is 14 residues. V lost 7 bases, J lost 4 bases, and 12 bases lay in between. Germline CDR1 reads KGHDR; CDR2 reads SFDVKD. The CDR3 region has the DNA TGTGCCACCAGCCCCGGGCCACATAATGAAAAACTGTTTTTT. Protein product: CATSPGPHNEKLFF.

This clonotype was observed a handful of times. The CDR3, as DNA: TGCGCCAGCAGCCTCAGAGGACTAGCGGAAGGAGGGGGGAGTGACAATGAGCAGTTCTTC. Protein: CASSLRGLAEGGGSDNEQFF. The genes are TRBV5-1 and TRBJ2-1; 10 bases are a match to TRBD2. The CDR3 runs to 20 residues. Germline assignment: CDR1 SGHRS and CDR2 YFSETQ. Losses at the gene ends were 4 bases for V and 5 bases for J; bases not matched to a gene: 21.